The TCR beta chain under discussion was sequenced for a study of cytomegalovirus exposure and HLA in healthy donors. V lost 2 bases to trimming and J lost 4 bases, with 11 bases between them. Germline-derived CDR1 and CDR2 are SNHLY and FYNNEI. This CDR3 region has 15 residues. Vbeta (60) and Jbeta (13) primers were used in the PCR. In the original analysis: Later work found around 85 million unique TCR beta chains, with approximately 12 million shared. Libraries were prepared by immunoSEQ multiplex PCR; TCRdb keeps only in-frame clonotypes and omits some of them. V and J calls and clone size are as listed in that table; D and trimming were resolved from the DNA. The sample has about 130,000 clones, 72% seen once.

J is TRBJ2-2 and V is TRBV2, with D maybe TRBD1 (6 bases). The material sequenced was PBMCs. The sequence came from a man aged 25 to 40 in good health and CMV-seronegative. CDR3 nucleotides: TGTGCCAGCAGTGAAACGAGGGGGACCACCGGGGAGCTGTTTTTT. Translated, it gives CASSETRGTTGELFF.